This T cell receptor beta chain was captured in a study of Graves' ophthalmopathy and Graves' hyperthyroidism. Background on the study: At initial diagnosis, peripheral blood was obtained, and this preceded any treatment. Overall study findings and caveats: A majority of expanded thyroid clonotypes exceeding 0.001 frequency were likewise present in blood. Discriminating ophthalmopathy from stable hyperthyroidism, a 13-signature model attained a sensitivity of 87.88% and a specificity of about 79%.

As to this clonotype: Its matching antigen is unknown.

The study amplified TCR beta CDR3 regions using RNA transcripts. RT-PCR in the first round used HTBI primers; a second-round multiplex PCR followed. In TCRdb, the multiplex PCR reads were re-called with MiXCR into one record per CDR3 protein. The data show 740,000 or so distinct CDR3 sequences, 40% seen once. The V gene's germline CDR1 is SEHNR and CDR2 FQNEAQ (reference sequence). The ends were cut back, 1 base at V and 10 bases at J, with 11 bases in the middle. The CDR3 is 14 amino acids. The material sequenced was peripheral blood. The chain couples TRBV7-9 to TRBJ1-6; D not certain. The source is an adult man with Graves' ophthalmopathy. The CDR3 region is CASSLVGLRSPLHF. In DNA, the CDR3 is TGTGCCAGCAGCTTAGTCGGGTTGCGGTCACCCCTCCACTTT. Using reference TRBV7-9 and TRBJ1-6 for the parts outside the CDR3, the full variable domain is DTGVSQNPRHKITKRGQNVTFRCDPISEHNRLYWYRQTLGQGPEFLTYFQNEAQLEKSRLLSDRFSAERPKGSFSTLEIQRTEQGDSAMYLCASSLVGLRSPLHFGNGTRLTVT.